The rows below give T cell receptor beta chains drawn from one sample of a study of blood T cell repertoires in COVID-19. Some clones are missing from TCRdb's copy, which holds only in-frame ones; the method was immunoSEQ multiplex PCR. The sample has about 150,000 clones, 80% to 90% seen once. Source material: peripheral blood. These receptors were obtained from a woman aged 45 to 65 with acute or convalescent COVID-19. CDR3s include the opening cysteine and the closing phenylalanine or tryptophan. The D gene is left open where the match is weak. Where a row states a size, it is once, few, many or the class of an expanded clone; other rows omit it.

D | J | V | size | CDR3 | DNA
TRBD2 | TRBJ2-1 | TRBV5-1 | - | CASSRSGGADEQFF | TGCGCCAGCAGCCGTAGCGGGGGGGCCGATGAGCAGTTCTTC
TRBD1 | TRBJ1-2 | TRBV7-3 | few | CASSNRGQWGSGYTF | TGTGCCAGCAGCAACAGGGGACAGTGGGGCAGTGGCTACACCTTC
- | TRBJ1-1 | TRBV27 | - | CASSLTGTEAFF | TGTGCCAGCAGTTTAACGGGTACTGAAGCTTTCTTT
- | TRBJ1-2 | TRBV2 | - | CASRKGTNSRNGYTF | TGTGCCAGCAGAAAAGGGACAAACTCTAGGAATGGCTACACCTTC
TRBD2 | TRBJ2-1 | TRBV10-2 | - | CASKGGGTRSYNEQFF | TGCGCCAGCAAGGGCGGGGGGACTAGATCCTACAATGAGCAGTTCTTC
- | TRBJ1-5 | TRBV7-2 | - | CASSLVGGLNQPQHF | TGTGCCAGCAGCTTAGTCGGCGGGCTCAATCAGCCCCAGCATTTT
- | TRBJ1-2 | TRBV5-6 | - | CASSLTPRGDYGYTF | TGTGCCAGCAGCTTGACTCCCAGGGGCGACTATGGCTACACCTTC
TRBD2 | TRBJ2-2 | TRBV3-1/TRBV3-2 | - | CASSQGLRGAGELFF | TGTGCCAGCAGCCAAGGTTTGCGGGGGGCCGGGGAGCTGTTTTTT
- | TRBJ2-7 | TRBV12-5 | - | CASGLVPERDNYEQYF | TGTGCTAGTGGTTTGGTACCGGAACGGGACAACTACGAGCAGTACTTC
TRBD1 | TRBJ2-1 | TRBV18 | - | CASSPLRTGGFPIPLYNEQFF | TGTGCCAGCTCACCACTTAGGACAGGGGGCTTTCCTATTCCCCTCTACAATGAGCAGTTCTTC
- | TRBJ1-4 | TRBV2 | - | CASSESFNEKLFF | TGTGCCAGCAGTGAGAGTTTTAATGAAAAACTGTTTTTT
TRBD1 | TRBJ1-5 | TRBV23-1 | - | CASSQAERDRDRVYQPQHF | TGCGCCAGCAGTCAGGCAGAAAGAGACCGGGACAGGGTTTATCAGCCCCAGCATTTT
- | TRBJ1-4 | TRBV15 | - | CATSNRASVATNEKLFF | TGTGCCACCAGCAACAGGGCCTCGGTTGCGACTAATGAAAAACTGTTTTTT
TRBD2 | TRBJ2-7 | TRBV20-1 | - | CSAPTSGRQYF | TGCAGTGCCCCAACTAGCGGGCGACAGTACTTC
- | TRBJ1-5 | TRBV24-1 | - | CATSDPRGDLSNQPQHF | TGTGCCACCAGTGATCCTCGGGGGGATCTTAGCAATCAGCCCCAGCATTTT
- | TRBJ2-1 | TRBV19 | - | CASSDPGGPLGNEQFF | TGTGCCAGTAGTGATCCCGGGGGACCCCTTGGCAATGAGCAGTTCTTC
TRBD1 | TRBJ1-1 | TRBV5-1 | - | CASSRGTGGWEAFF | TGCGCCAGCAGCAGAGGGACAGGGGGCTGGGAAGCTTTCTTT
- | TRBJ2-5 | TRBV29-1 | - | CSVGGAGETQYF | TGCAGCGTTGGGGGAGCGGGAGAGACCCAGTACTTC
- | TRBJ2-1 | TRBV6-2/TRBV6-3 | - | CASSPGSSSYNEQFF | TGTGCCAGCAGCCCCGGTTCTAGCTCCTACAATGAGCAGTTCTTC
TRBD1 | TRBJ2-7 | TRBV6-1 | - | CASSEGTGTYEQYF | TGTGCCAGCAGTGAAGGGACAGGGACCTACGAGCAGTACTTC
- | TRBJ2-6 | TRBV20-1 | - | CSASHGANVLTF | TGCAGTGCTAGTCATGGGGCCAACGTCCTGACTTTC
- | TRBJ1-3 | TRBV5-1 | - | CASSSPDSGNTIYF | TGCGCCAGCAGCTCCCCAGACTCTGGAAACACCATATATTTT
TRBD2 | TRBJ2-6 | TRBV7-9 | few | CASSAPRGGLSGANVLTF | TGTGCCAGCAGCGCGCCCCGGGGGGGACTGTCCGGGGCCAACGTCCTGACTTTC